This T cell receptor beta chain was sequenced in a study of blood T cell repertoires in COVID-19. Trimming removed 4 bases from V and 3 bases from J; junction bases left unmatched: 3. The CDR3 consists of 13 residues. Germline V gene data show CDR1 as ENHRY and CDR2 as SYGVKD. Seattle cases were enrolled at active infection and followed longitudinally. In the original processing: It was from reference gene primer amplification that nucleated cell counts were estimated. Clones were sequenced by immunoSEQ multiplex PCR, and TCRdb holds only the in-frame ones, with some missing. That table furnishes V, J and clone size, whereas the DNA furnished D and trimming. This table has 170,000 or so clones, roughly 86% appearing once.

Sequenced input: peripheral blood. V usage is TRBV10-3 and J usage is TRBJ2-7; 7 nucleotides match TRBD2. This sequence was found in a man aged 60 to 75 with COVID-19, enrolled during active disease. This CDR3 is CAISASGFYEQYF. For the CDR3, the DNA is TGTGCCATCAGTGCTAGCGGATTCTACGAGCAGTACTTC.